A selection of T cell receptor beta chains follows, all from one sample in a study of cytomegalovirus exposure and HLA in healthy donors. This table comes from immunoSEQ multiplex PCR, and its TCRdb copy is limited to in-frame clones, with some not included. The sample yields approximately 160,000 clones, about 81% seen once. Sequences were obtained from PBMCs. The receptors stem from a woman in her late teens or twenties in good health and CMV-seronegative. Each CDR3 is given with its conserved first and last residue. Each record gives: D gene, V gene, J gene, clone size, CDR3 DNA, CDR3 protein. D genes are given only for firm matches. Size values are once, few and many counts, or a class for expanded clones, and some rows have none.

TRBD1	TRBV15	TRBJ2-1	.	TGTGCCACCAGCGAGGACAGGGGATTCTACAATGAGCAGTTCTTC	CATSEDRGFYNEQFF
.	TRBV11-2	TRBJ2-2	.	TGTGCCAGCAGCCCCGGAAGGGGAAACACCGGGGAGCTGTTTTTT	CASSPGRGNTGELFF
TRBD1	TRBV7-2	TRBJ1-5	.	TGTGCCAGCAGCTTAGCGGGACAGGGGGCTTTTCAGCCCCAGCATTTT	CASSLAGQGAFQPQHF
TRBD1	TRBV15	TRBJ1-5	.	TGTGCCACCAGCCTCAAGAGCTTACAGGGGATTCAGCCCCAGCATTTT	CATSLKSLQGIQPQHF
TRBD2	TRBV25-1	TRBJ2-1	.	TGTGCCAGCAGTGAGGGACTAGCGGGAGGAAACCCCCCCAATGAGCAGTTCTTC	CASSEGLAGGNPPNEQFF
.	TRBV5-4	TRBJ1-2	.	TGTGCCAGCAGCCCGGGGACAATCTTTGGCTACACCTTC	CASSPGTIFGYTF
TRBD1	TRBV29-1	TRBJ1-2	.	TGCAGCGTTGACCAGGGGGCTGGTGGCTACACCTTC	CSVDQGAGGYTF
.	TRBV28	TRBJ1-2	.	TGTGCCAGCAGCTCCTCGGGGGGGGGCCACTATGGCTACACCTTC	CASSSSGGGHYGYTF
.	TRBV5-6	TRBJ1-2	.	TGTGCCAGCAGCTTGGATAGAGTCTATGGCTACACCTTC	CASSLDRVYGYTF
.	TRBV19	TRBJ1-5	.	TGTGCCAGTAGTCTCACCGGGGAGAGCAATCAGCCCCAGCATTTT	CASSLTGESNQPQHF
TRBD1	TRBV5-1	TRBJ1-2	.	TGCGCCAGCAGCCCACGGACAGGGTATGGCTACACCTTC	CASSPRTGYGYTF
TRBD1	TRBV7-7	TRBJ2-1	once	TGTGCCAGCAGCCTACGGACAGGGAGGATCGGCCACAATGAGCAGTTCTTC	CASSLRTGRIGHNEQFF
TRBD2	TRBV2	TRBJ2-7	.	TGTGCCAGCAAACTAGCGGGAGCCTACGAGCAGTACTTC	CASKLAGAYEQYF
TRBD1	TRBV19	TRBJ2-7	.	TGTGCCAGTAGTATACTCGGGACAGGGATCTACGAGCAGTACTTC	CASSILGTGIYEQYF
.	TRBV5-8	TRBJ2-2	.	TGTGCCAGCAGCTTGACAACAGCGAACACCGGGGAGCTGTTTTTT	CASSLTTANTGELFF
TRBD1	TRBV28	TRBJ1-1	.	TGTGCCAGCAGGCGCACAGGGGCGAAAAGGGGCACTGAAGCTTTCTTT	CASRRTGAKRGTEAFF